These 25 T cell receptor beta chains were all obtained from the same sample, sequenced in a study of graft-versus-host responses after intestinal transplantation. These receptors are not linked to any known antigen. TCRdb's table, derived via immunoSEQ multiplex PCR, lists solely in-frame clones and lacks some. The sample has 28,000 or so clones, about 79% seen once. Material: unstimulated CD8+ T cells sorted from spleen or lymph node cells, obtained before intestinal transplant. Receptors were obtained from a human donor who received an intestinal transplant.

The rearrangement links TRBV10-1 to TRBJ1-2; TRBD1 matches 7 bases. There are 14 residues in the CDR3. CDR1 and CDR2 from the germline V gene are WNHNN and SYGVQD (reference sequence). The V and J ends lost 8 bases and 9 bases, in that order; junction bases with no gene match: 15. CDR3 loop: CASEGPQGIRCYTF. Here the CDR3 DNA reads TGCGCCAGCGAAGGGCCACAGGGGATCAGGTGCTACACCTTC.

The chain is built from TRBV11-2 and TRBJ2-7; 8 bases fit TRBD2. Germline V lookup: CDR1 SGHAT, CDR2 FQNNGV. V shed 5 bases, J shed 3 bases, and the junction held 9 bases outside the gene matches. This CDR3 comprises 15 residues. CDR3 loop: CASSHFGLAGYEQYF. CDR3 nucleotides: TGTGCCAGCAGCCACTTTGGACTAGCAGGCTACGAGCAGTACTTC. Variable domain in full (rest from reference TRBV11-2 and TRBJ2-7): EAGVAQSPRYKIIEKRQSVAFWCNPISGHATLYWYQQILGQGPKLLIQFQNNGVVDDSQLPKDRFSAERLKGVDSTLKIQPAKLEDSAVYLCASSHFGLAGYEQYFGPGTRLTVT.

In this sample, this clone turned up a few times. The chain combines TRBV5-4 with TRBJ1-2; 7 nucleotides agree with TRBD1. The CDR3 spans 13 residues. Germline CDR1 reads SGHNT; CDR2 reads YYREEE (reference sequence). V was clipped by 4 bases and J by 9 bases; unmatched bases: 9. The CDR3 reads CASSQKTGNSYTF. DNA for the CDR3: TGTGCCAGCAGCCAAAAGACAGGGAATAGCTACACCTTC.

The rearrangement links TRBV19 to TRBJ1-5, with D possibly being TRBD1 (5 bases). The CDR3 is made up of 13 amino acids. Per the germline V gene, CDR1 is LNHDA and CDR2 is SQIVND (reference sequence). The V end was cut by 4 bases, the J end by 6 bases, with 10 bases between. For the CDR3, the DNA is TGTGCCAGTAGTACAGGGTTAGTTCAGCCCCAGCATTTT. It specifies CASSTGLVQPQHF.

The CDR3 spells CASSWGQSLNYGYTF. The CDR3 DNA is TGTGCCAGCAGCTGGGGACAGTCTTTAAATTATGGCTACACCTTC. The V call is TRBV5-6, the J call TRBJ1-2; 7 nucleotides agree with TRBD1. The V and J ends lost 3 bases and 5 bases, in that order; junction bases with no gene match: 10. Germline assignment: CDR1 SGHDT and CDR2 YYEEEE. The CDR3 loop spans 15 amino acids.

Only a few counts were recorded for this clone. The V and J genes are TRBV30 and TRBJ2-7, with D perhaps matching TRBD2 (5 bases). The CDR3 has 11 residues. Germline-derived CDR1 and CDR2 are GTSNPN and SVGIG (reference sequence). V dropped 0 bases and J dropped 5 bases, with 5 bases sitting between them. The CDR3 DNA is TGTGCCTGGAGTGTACTAGACGAGCAGTACTTC. This sequence encodes CAWSVLDEQYF.

V and J are TRBV5-1 and TRBJ2-7; D ambiguous. V lost 0 bases and J lost 1, with 5 bases in between. The length of the CDR3 is 13 residues. Germline V gene data show CDR1 as SGHRS and CDR2 as YFSETQ. The CDR3 DNA follows: TGCGCCAGCAGCTTGGGCAGTTCCTACGAGCAGTACTTC. This gives the protein CASSLGSSYEQYF.

The genes are TRBV5-8 and TRBJ1-2; the D is unclear. V was trimmed by 0 bases and J by 8 bases, leaving 11 bases between them. CDR3 size: 13 residues. Germline values: CDR1 SGHTS, CDR2 YDEGEE. The CDR3 protein is CASSLDPSGGYTF. CDR3 coding DNA: TGTGCCAGCAGCTTGGACCCCTCCGGGGGCTACACCTTC. The whole variable domain, remainder taken from reference TRBV5-8 and TRBJ1-2, is EAGVTQSPTHLIKTRGQQATLRCSPISGHTSVYWYQQALGLGLQFLLWYDEGEERNRGNFPPRFSGRQFPNYSSELNVNALELEDSALYLCASSLDPSGGYTFGSGTRLTVV.

The chain combines TRBV29-1 with TRBJ2-1; D is unclear. Germline CDR1 is SQVTM and CDR2 is ANQGSEA. The V end was cut by 3 bases, the J end by 6 bases, with 15 bases between. The CDR3 length is 14 residues. The CDR3 loop is CSVETSEISNEQFF. The CDR3 DNA follows: TGCAGCGTTGAGACCAGCGAGATAAGCAATGAGCAGTTCTTC.

The CDR3 nucleotides read TGTGCCAGCAGTGAGACAGGTTTTCCTCAGCCCCAGCATTTT. Translating it yields CASSETGFPQPQHF. This chain connects TRBV28 to TRBJ1-5; weak D call: TRBD1 (6 bases). The germline V gene has CDR1 MDHEN and CDR2 SYDVKM. The CDR3 has 14 residues. The germline V and J ends were trimmed by 5 bases and 6 bases, with 14 bases remaining between them.

J is TRBJ1-1 and V is TRBV2; 7 nucleotides agree with TRBD1. The CDR3 totals 14 residues. With V trimmed by 6 bases and J by 6 bases, 10 bases remained unmatched. The germline gives CDR1 SNHLY, CDR2 FYNNEI. In DNA, the CDR3 is TGTGCCAGCAGAGCCCTCGGGACAGCGGCTGAAGCTTTCTTT. It codes for CASRALGTAAEAFF.

The V gene is TRBV6-5, the J gene TRBJ2-1; 8 positions agree with TRBD1. The CDR3 has 14 residues. The germline V gene has CDR1 MNHEY and CDR2 SVGAGI. The ends lost 5 bases at V and 6 bases at J; junction bases unmatched: 6. The CDR3 loop reads CASSARQGINEQFF. As DNA, the CDR3 is TGTGCCAGCAGTGCCCGACAGGGGATCAATGAGCAGTTCTTC.

This clone was detected only a few times. The V and J genes are TRBV19 and TRBJ1-5; 10 nucleotides line up with TRBD1. The germline gives CDR1 LNHDA, CDR2 SQIVND (reference sequence). The V segment lost 4 bases and the J segment 5 bases; nucleotides outside the gene matches: 5. CDR3 size: 15 residues. CDR3 in amino acids: CASSTDRGNYQPQHF. The CDR3 nucleotides are TGTGCCAGTAGTACGGACAGGGGGAACTATCAGCCCCAGCATTTT.

This chain connects TRBV7-9 to TRBJ2-7; D is perhaps TRBD1 (6 bases). The CDR3 is made up of 14 amino acids. The germline V gene encodes CDR1 SEHNR and CDR2 FQNEAQ (reference sequence). Trimming took 4 bases from V and 4 from J, leaving 14 bases between them. CDR3 DNA: TGTGCCAGCAGCTCCCGGGACAACCCATACGAGCAGTACTTC. Protein product: CASSSRDNPYEQYF. Supplemented by reference TRBV7-9 and TRBJ2-7, the full variable domain reads DTGVSQNPRHKITKRGQNVTFRCDPISEHNRLYWYRQTLGQGPEFLTYFQNEAQLEKSRLLSDRFSAERPKGSFSTLEIQRTEQGDSAMYLCASSSRDNPYEQYFGPGTRLTVT.

Notes on this clone: The junction differs from germline at one of its ends, possibly a read error. This rearrangement joins TRBV6-1 to TRBJ2-3; the match to TRBD1 covers 9 bases. Germline V lookup: CDR1 MNHNS, CDR2 SASEGT. CDR3 size: 19 residues. CDR3 bases: TGTGCCGGCAGTGAAGTTAGACTGGGGACAGGGCGGAAAAACGATACGCAGTATTTT. Translation gives CAGSEVRLGTGRKNDTQYF.

A few counts support this clone. The chain carries TRBV5-1 and TRBJ2-5; 10 bases agree with TRBD2. V shed 0 bases, J shed 0 bases, and the junction held 8 bases outside the gene matches. Germline CDR1 and CDR2: SGHRS and YFSETQ. The CDR3 consists of 18 residues. The CDR3 nucleotides read TGCGCCAGCAGCTTGGCATCAATAGCGGGGGGCGACCAAGAGACCCAGTACTTC. Translated, it gives CASSLASIAGGDQETQYF.

A single count supports this clone. The chain is built from TRBV5-1 and TRBJ1-2; D gene unclear. The germline V and J ends were trimmed by 1 base and 0 bases, with 10 bases remaining between them. The CDR3 is 15 amino acids. Germline-derived CDR1 and CDR2 are SGHRS and YFSETQ. Here the CDR3 reads CASSLIGRANYGYTF. The CDR3 coding sequence is TGCGCCAGCAGCTTGATTGGCCGTGCTAACTATGGCTACACCTTC.

The chain couples TRBV28 to TRBJ1-4, with 9 bases identical to TRBD1. V gave up 5 bases and J gave up 5 bases; unmatched junction bases: 3. Germline V gene data show CDR1 as MDHEN and CDR2 as SYDVKM. The CDR3 has 14 amino acids. The chain's CDR3 is CASSLDRGNEKLFF. The CDR3 bases are TGTGCCAGCAGTCTGGACAGGGGAAATGAAAAACTGTTTTTT.

The V and J genes are TRBV29-1 and TRBJ2-1; TRBD2 might be the D (6 bases). Germline V lookup: CDR1 SQVTM, CDR2 ANQGSEA. The CDR3 runs 14 residues. Here the CDR3 reads CSAVAATTYNEQFF. The CDR3 bases are TGCAGTGCCGTAGCGGCCACTACCTACAATGAGCAGTTCTTC.

The CDR3 region is CSVGRGQGYNEQFF. In DNA, the CDR3 is TGCAGCGTTGGGCGGGGACAGGGCTACAATGAGCAGTTCTTC. The gene calls are TRBV29-1 and TRBJ2-1; the match to TRBD1 covers 9 bases. This CDR3 has 14 amino acids. V shed 4 bases, J shed 3 bases, and the junction held 4 bases outside the gene matches. In germline, CDR1 is SQVTM, CDR2 ANQGSEA.

The CDR3 loop is CASRSGSSYNEQFF. The CDR3 DNA is TGTGCCAGCAGATCCGGGAGCTCCTACAATGAGCAGTTCTTC. The gene calls are TRBV28 and TRBJ2-1; possible D gene TRBD2, 6 bases. The CDR3 has 14 amino acids. The germline gives CDR1 MDHEN, CDR2 SYDVKM. Between the trimmed V and J ends, which lost 6 bases and 0 bases, there was a span of 9 bases.

This chain uses TRBV4-1 with TRBJ2-4; D not resolved. Germline loops: CDR1 MGHRA, CDR2 YSYEKL. Trimming took 3 bases from V and 15 from J, leaving 21 bases between them. The CDR3 length is 14 residues. DNA of the CDR3: TGCGCCAGCAGCCAGCAAAGATCCGGCGAGACACGGTACTTC. Translation gives CASSQQRSGETRYF.

The chain carries TRBV5-1 and TRBJ1-1; D may be TRBD1 (6 bases). Germline V gene sequence: CDR1 SGHRS, CDR2 YFSETQ. V lost 1 base, J lost 3 bases, and 13 bases lay in between. This CDR3 comprises 15 residues. The CDR3 sequence: CASSLTPQGYTEAFF. The CDR3 nucleotides read TGCGCCAGCAGCTTGACGCCACAGGGTTACACTGAAGCTTTCTTT. Supplemented by reference TRBV5-1 and TRBJ1-1, the full variable domain reads KAGVTQTPRYLIKTRGQQVTLSCSPISGHRSVSWYQQTPGQGLQFLFEYFSETQRNKGNFPGRFSGRQFSNSRSEMNVSTLELGDSALYLCASSLTPQGYTEAFFGQGTRLTVV.

The chain recombines TRBV19 with TRBJ2-3; the D gene is possibly TRBD1 (5 bases). CDR1 is LNHDA, CDR2 SQIVND, per germline (reference sequence). V shed 5 bases and J shed 6 bases, with 12 bases lying between them. CDR3 size: 13 residues. The CDR3 protein is CASSPQGLDTQYF. CDR3 sequence (DNA): TGTGCCAGTAGTCCTCAGGGCCTCGATACGCAGTATTTT.

This rearrangement joins TRBV19 to TRBJ1-4; possibly TRBD1 for D (5 bases). V lost 3 bases and J 3 bases, leaving 11 bases between the germline ends. The CDR3 runs to 15 residues. In germline, CDR1 is LNHDA, CDR2 SQIVND (reference sequence). This CDR3 is CASSIGQGANEKLFF. CDR3 in DNA: TGTGCCAGTAGTATCGGCCAGGGCGCTAATGAAAAACTGTTTTTT.